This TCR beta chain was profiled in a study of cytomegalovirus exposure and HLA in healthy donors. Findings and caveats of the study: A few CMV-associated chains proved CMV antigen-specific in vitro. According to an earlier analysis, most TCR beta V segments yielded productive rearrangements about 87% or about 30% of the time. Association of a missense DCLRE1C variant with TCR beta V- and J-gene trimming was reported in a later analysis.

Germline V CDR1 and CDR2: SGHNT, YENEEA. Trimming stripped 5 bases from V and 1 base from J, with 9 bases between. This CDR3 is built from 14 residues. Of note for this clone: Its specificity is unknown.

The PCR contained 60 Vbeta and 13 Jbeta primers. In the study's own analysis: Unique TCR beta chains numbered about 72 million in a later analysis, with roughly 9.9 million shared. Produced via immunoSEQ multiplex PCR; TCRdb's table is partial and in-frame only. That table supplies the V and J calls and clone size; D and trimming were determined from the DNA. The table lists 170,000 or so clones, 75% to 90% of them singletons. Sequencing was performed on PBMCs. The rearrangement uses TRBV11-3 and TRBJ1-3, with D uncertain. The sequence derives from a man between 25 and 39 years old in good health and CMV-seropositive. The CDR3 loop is CASSRSFSGNTIYF. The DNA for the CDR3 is TGTGCCAGCAGCCGGTCCTTTTCTGGAAACACCATATATTTT.